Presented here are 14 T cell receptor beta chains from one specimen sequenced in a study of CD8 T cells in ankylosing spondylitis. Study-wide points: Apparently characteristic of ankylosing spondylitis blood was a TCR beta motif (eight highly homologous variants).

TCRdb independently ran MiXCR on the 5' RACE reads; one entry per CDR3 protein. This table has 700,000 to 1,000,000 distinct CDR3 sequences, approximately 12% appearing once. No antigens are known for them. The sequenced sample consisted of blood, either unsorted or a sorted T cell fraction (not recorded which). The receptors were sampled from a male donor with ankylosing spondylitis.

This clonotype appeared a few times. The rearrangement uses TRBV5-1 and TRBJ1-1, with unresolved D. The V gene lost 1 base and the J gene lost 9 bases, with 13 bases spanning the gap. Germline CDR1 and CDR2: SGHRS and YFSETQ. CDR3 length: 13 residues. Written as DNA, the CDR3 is TGCGCCAGCAGCTTGATGACGGCCAGCAAAGCTTTCTTT. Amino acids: CASSLMTASKAFF.

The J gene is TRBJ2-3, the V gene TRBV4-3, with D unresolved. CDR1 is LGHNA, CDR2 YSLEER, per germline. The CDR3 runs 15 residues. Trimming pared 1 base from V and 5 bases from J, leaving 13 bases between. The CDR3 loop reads CASSQVLVERDTQYF. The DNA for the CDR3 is TGCGCCAGCAGCCAAGTGTTGGTCGAGCGAGATACGCAGTATTTT.

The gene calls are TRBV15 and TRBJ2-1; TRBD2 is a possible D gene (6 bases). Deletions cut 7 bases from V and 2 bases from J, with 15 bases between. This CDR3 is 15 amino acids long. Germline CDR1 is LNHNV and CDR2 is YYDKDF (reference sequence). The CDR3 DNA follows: TGTGCCACCAAGTTCGGGAGCTCGACCTACAATGAGCAGTTCTTC. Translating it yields CATKFGSSTYNEQFF.

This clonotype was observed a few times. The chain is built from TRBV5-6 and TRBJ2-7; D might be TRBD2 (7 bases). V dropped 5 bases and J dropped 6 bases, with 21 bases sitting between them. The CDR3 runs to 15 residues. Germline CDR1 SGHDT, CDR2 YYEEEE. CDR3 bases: TGTGCCAGCAGTCTTACAGGGAGGGCGTTCGGCGAGCAGTACTTC. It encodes CASSLTGRAFGEQYF.

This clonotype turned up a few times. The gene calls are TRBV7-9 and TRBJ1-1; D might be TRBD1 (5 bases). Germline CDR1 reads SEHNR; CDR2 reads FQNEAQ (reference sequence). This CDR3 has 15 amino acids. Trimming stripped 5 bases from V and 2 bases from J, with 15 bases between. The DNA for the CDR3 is TGTGCCAGCAGCCAGGGCGGATTTCTTAACACTGAAGCTTTCTTT. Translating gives CASSQGGFLNTEAFF.

CDR3 DNA: TGCGCCAGCAGCTTGAACCCGGGACAGTTGGCTTTCTTT. Amino acids: CASSLNPGQLAFF. The chain employs TRBV5-1 and TRBJ1-1, with TRBD1 matching over 7 bases. Germline loops: CDR1 SGHRS, CDR2 YFSETQ. This CDR3 region has 13 residues. Germline trimming cut 1 base from V and 11 bases from J; bases unmatched to any gene: 8. Using reference TRBV5-1 and TRBJ1-1 for the parts outside the CDR3, the full variable domain is KAGVTQTPRYLIKTRGQQVTLSCSPISGHRSVSWYQQTPGQGLQFLFEYFSETQRNKGNFPGRFSGRQFSNSRSEMNVSTLELGDSALYLCASSLNPGQLAFFGQGTRLTVV.

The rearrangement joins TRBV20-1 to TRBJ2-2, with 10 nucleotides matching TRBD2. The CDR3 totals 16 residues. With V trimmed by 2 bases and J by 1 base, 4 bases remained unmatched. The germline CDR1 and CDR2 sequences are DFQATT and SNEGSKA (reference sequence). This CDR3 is CSARLAGALNTGELFF. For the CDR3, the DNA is TGCAGTGCTAGACTAGCGGGGGCCCTGAACACCGGGGAGCTGTTTTTT.

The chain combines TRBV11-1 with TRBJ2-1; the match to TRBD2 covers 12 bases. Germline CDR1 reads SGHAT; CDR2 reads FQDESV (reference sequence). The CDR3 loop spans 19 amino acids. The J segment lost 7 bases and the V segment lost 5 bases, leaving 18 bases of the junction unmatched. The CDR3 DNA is TGTGCCAGCAGCCCGCCGCCTAGCGGGAGGGCCAAGTGGAGGAATGAGCAGTTCTTC. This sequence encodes CASSPPPSGRAKWRNEQFF.

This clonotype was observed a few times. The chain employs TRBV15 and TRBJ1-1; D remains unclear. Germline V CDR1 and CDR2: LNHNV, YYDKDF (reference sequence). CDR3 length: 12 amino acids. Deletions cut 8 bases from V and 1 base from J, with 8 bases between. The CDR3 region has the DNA TGTGCCACCGGGTCACGGAACACTGAAGCTTTCTTT. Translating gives CATGSRNTEAFF.

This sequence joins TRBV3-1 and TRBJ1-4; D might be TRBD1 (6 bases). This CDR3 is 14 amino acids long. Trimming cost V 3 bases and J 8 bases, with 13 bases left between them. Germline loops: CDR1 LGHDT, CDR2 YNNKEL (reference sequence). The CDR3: CASSQGAAGEKLFF. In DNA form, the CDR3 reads TGTGCCAGCAGCCAGGGGGCGGCTGGGGAAAAACTGTTTTTT.

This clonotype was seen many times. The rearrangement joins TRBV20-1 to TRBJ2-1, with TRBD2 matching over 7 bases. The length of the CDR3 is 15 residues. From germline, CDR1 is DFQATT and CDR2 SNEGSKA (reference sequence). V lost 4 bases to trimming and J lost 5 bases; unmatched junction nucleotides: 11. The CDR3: CSAKDSGGGNNEQFF. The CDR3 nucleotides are TGCAGTGCTAAGGATTCGGGAGGCGGAAACAATGAGCAGTTCTTC.

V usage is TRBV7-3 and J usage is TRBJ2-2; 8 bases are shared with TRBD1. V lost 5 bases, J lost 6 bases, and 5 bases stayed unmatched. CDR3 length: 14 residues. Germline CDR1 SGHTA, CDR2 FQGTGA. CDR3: CASSTGQGPGELFF. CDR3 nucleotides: TGTGCCAGCAGCACCGGACAGGGACCCGGGGAGCTGTTTTTT.

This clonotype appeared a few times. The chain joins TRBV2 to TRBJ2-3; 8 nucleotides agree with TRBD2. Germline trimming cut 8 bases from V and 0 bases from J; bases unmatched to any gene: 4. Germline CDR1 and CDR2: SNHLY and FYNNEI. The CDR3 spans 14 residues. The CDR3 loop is CASLAGWSTDTQYF. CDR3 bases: TGTGCCAGCCTAGCGGGTTGGAGCACAGATACGCAGTATTTT.

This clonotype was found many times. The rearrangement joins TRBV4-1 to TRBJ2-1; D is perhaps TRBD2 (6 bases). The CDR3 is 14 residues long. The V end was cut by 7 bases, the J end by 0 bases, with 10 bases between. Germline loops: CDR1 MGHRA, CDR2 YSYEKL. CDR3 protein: CASTRGSSYNEQFF. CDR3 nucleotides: TGCGCCAGCACTCGGGGGAGCTCCTACAATGAGCAGTTCTTC.